The clone carrying this T cell receptor (beta chain) appeared a single time. The CDR3 is 17 residues long. The germline CDR1 and CDR2 sequences are SGHDN and FVKESK. V was clipped by 4 bases and J by 4 bases; unmatched bases: 11. This specimen belongs to a study of shared T cell receptors in the human thymus. TCRdb's copy holds only in-frame clones and misses some; the assay was immunoSEQ multiplex PCR. This table has over 650,000 clones, more than 75% appearing once. Separately, the same data were catalogued under a study of human thymus T cells. This second report adds: Donation came from healthy Finnish infants having corrective surgery for congenital heart defects. Resections obtained during corrective heart surgery supplied the thymus tissue. Usage of V and J genes appeared biased in thymic and blood repertoires. Highly overlapping thymic repertoires among unrelated individuals were reported in related research.

The chain uses TRBV14 and TRBJ2-3, with TRBD2 matching over 10 bases. The source material was thymocytes. This sequence was found in a boy under three years old with a congenital heart defect. The CDR3 spells CASSPGWGTSVPDTQYF. CDR3 DNA sequence: TGTGCCAGCAGCCCAGGGTGGGGGACTAGCGTCCCAGATACGCAGTATTTT.